This is a list of T cell receptor beta chains from one sample in a study of breast tumors, draining lymph nodes, adjacent tissues. Using its own MiXCR run on the multiplex PCR reads, TCRdb lists one record per CDR3 protein. The repertoire holds about 140,000 distinct CDR3 sequences, with 32% as singletons. Material for sequencing was axillary lymph node tissue. All receptors derive from a female donor with breast cancer. Some clones in this sample may be carry-over from other donors' samples. CDR3s include the opening cysteine and the closing phenylalanine or tryptophan. A D gene is named only where the DNA matches it firmly. Only part of the rows carry a size: once, few, many, or a class if the clone is expanded.

>TRBV18|many|TRBJ2-7|.
CASSPDSTSYEQYF
TGTGCCAGCTCACCAGACAGTACTTCCTACGAGCAGTACTTC
>TRBV19|many|TRBJ1-3|.
CASSDSPFSGNTIYF
TGTGCCAGTAGTGATAGCCCATTCTCTGGAAACACCATATATTTT
>TRBV9|many|TRBJ1-4|.
CASSVGGGEKLFF
TGTGCCAGCAGCGTAGGGGGAGGAGAAAAACTGTTTTTT
>TRBV19|many|TRBJ1-6|TRBD1
CASRQGAPYNSPLHF
TGTGCCAGTCGACAGGGGGCACCCTATAATTCACCCCTCCACTTT
>TRBV2|few|TRBJ1-1|.
CASSVMDYTEAFF
TGTGCCAGCAGTGTGATGGATTACACTGAAGCTTTCTTT
>TRBV5-6|.|TRBJ1-4|TRBD1
CASSLLDREGEKLFF
TGTGCCAGCAGCTTGTTGGACAGGGAGGGCGAAAAACTGTTTTTT
>TRBV6-2/TRBV6-3|many|TRBJ2-3|.
CASAEGRPLQASTDTQYF
TGTGCCAGTGCAGAGGGACGGCCACTCCAAGCGAGCACAGATACGCAGTATTTT
>TRBV6-1|many|TRBJ1-5|.
CASSSQVVASQTSDF
TGTGCCAGCAGTTCACAGGTTGTGGCCTCACAAACTTCGGATTTT
>TRBV10-3|many|TRBJ2-5|TRBD1
CAISVGQGYEETQYF
TGTGCCATCAGTGTTGGACAGGGGTACGAAGAGACCCAGTACTTC
>TRBV14|.|TRBJ2-7|.
CASSLFGKTYEQSF
TGTGCCAGCAGCCTCTTCGGCAAAACCTACGAGCAGTCCTTC
>TRBV2|.|TRBJ2-1|.
CASSATGSQYKNEQFF
TGTGCCAGCAGTGCTACGGGGTCACAATACAAGAATGAGCAGTTCTTC
>TRBV11-3|.|TRBJ2-1|TRBD1
CASSMGQGRYNEQFF
TGTGCCAGCAGCATGGGACAGGGGCGATACAATGAGCAGTTCTTC
>TRBV29-1|few|TRBJ1-1|.
CSARTAMNTEAFF
TGCAGCGCCCGGACAGCTATGAACACTGAAGCTTTCTTT
>TRBV12-3/TRBV12-4|.|TRBJ1-5|TRBD1
CASSSSTGAKGSNQPQHF
TGTGCCAGCAGTTCCTCGACAGGGGCAAAGGGTAGCAATCAGCCCCAGCATTTT
>TRBV7-2|many|TRBJ1-6|.
CASSLVSGFSYNSPLHF
TGTGCCAGCAGCTTAGTGTCAGGTTTCTCCTATAATTCACCCCTCCACTTT
>TRBV5-4|.|TRBJ2-7|TRBD1
CASSSDRGGEQYF
TGTGCCAGCAGCTCAGACAGGGGCGGCGAGCAGTACTTC
>TRBV19|many|TRBJ2-5|TRBD1
CASSNHRGETQYF
TGTGCCAGTAGTAACCACAGGGGGGAGACCCAGTACTTC
>TRBV3-2|many|TRBJ2-1|.
CASSQKAGGRKQFF
TGTGCCAGCAGCCAAAAGGCGGGGGGCAGGAAGCAGTTCTTC
>TRBV6-6|many|TRBJ1-2|TRBD1
CATQGARDYGYTF
TGTGCCACCCAGGGGGCGCGAGACTATGGCTACACCTTC
>TRBV7-9|.|TRBJ2-5|.
CASSQGRQETQCF
TGTGCCAGCAGCCAGGGAAGGCAGGAGACCCAGTGCTTC
>TRBV30|many|TRBJ2-2|.
CAGQGTRELFF
TGTGCCGGTCAGGGAACCAGGGAGCTGTTTTTT
>TRBV6-5|many|TRBJ1-2|.
CASSQTDYYGYTF
TGTGCCAGCAGTCAGACGGACTACTATGGCTACACCTTC
>TRBV6-5|many|TRBJ1-4|TRBD1
CASRGQGGKRKLFF
TGTGCCAGCAGAGGACAGGGGGGGAAGAGGAAACTGTTTTTT